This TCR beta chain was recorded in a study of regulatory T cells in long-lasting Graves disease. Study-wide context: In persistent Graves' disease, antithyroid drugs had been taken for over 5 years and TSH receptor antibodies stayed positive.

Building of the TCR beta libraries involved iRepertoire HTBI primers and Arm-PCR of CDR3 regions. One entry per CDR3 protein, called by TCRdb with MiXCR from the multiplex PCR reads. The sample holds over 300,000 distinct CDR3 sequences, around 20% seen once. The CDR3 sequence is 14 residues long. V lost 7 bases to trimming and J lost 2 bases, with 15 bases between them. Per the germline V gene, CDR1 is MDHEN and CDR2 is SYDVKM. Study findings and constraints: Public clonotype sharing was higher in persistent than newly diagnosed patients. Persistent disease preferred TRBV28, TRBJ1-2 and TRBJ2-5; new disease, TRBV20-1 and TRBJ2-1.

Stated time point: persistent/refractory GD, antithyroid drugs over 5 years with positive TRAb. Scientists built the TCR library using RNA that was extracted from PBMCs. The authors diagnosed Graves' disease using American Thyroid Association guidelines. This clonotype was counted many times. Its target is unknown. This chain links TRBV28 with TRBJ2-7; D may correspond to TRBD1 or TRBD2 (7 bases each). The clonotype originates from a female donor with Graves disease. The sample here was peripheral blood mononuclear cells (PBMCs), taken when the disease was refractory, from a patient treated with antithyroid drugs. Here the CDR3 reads CASTLAGGAYEQYF. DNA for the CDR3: TGTGCCAGCACCCTAGCAGGGGGGGCCTACGAGCAGTACTTC.